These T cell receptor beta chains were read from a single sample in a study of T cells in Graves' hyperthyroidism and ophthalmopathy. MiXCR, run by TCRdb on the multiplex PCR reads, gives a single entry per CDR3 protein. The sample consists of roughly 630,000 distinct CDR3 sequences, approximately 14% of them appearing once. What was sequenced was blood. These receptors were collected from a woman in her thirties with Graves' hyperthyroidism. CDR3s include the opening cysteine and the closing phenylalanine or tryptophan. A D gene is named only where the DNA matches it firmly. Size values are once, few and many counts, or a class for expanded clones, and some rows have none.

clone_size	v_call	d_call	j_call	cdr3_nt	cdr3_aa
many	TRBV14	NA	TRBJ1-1	TGTGCCAGCAGCCAAAGGGGGGGGAACACTGAAGCTTTCTTT	CASSQRGGNTEAFF
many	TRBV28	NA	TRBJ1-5	TGTGCCAGCAGCCACACCTCGACAGATCCAGGCAATCAGCCCCAGCATTTT	CASSHTSTDPGNQPQHF
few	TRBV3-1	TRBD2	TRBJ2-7	TGTGCCAGCAGCCAAACGGGACTAGCGGGGGACGAGCAGTACTTC	CASSQTGLAGDEQYF
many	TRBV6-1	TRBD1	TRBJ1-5	TGTGCCAGCACCCCCAGGGGCGACAGGGTTAGCAATCAGCCCCAGCATTTT	CASTPRGDRVSNQPQHF
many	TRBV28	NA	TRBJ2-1	TGTGCCAGCAGTCCTACCTCACACATAGTATACAATGAGCAGTTCTTC	CASSPTSHIVYNEQFF
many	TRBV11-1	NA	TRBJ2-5	TGTGCCAGCAGCACCAGGGCCCGGGGAGAGACCCAGTACTTC	CASSTRARGETQYF
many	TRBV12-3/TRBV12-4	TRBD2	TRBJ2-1	TGTGCCAGCTGTAAGCGGGAGGTGGGTGAGCAGTTCTTC	CASCKREVGEQFF
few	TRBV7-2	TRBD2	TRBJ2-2	TGTGCCAGCAGCTTCCTCGGGCGGGGGGCCCGGGGGACCGGGGAGCTGTTTTTT	CASSFLGRGARGTGELFF
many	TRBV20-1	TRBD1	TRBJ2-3	TGCAGTGCTAGAGATTTGAGGGACAGCAGCACAGATACGCAGTATTTT	CSARDLRDSSTDTQYF
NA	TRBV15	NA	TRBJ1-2	TGTGCCACCAGCAGCGCCTCGGGAGTAGCTGGCTACACCTTC	CATSSASGVAGYTF
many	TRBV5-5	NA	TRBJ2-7	TGTGCCAGCAGCTTAACGGGACTCGTGTACGAGCAGTACTTC	CASSLTGLVYEQYF
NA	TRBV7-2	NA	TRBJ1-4	TGTGCCAGCAGCTTAGCCAACGGTTTTGGGGGCTCAACTAATGAAAAACTGTTTTTT	CASSLANGFGGSTNEKLFF
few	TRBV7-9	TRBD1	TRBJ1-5	TGTGCCAGCAGCTATGGACAGGGCAACAATCAGCCCCAGCATTTT	CASSYGQGNNQPQHF
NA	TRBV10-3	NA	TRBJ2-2	TGTGCCATCAGCCTGGCGGGTTCCGAGGACACCGGGGAGCTGTTTTTT	CAISLAGSEDTGELFF
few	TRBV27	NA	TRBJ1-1	TGTGCCAGCAGTCCCCAGGTGGCCACTGAAGCTTTCTTT	CASSPQVATEAFF
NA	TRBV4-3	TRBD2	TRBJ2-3	TGCGCCAGCAGCCATCCAACACGGGGACTAGCGGGAGGGCTCAACACAGATACGCAGTATTTT	CASSHPTRGLAGGLNTDTQYF
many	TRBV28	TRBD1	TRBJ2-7	TGTGCCAGCAGTGCCCGACGGACGGACAGGGGGTATCTATCCTACGAGCAGTACTTC	CASSARRTDRGYLSYEQYF
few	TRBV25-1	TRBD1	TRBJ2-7	TGTGCCAGCAGTGACTCCGGGACAGGGGGCCACGAGCAGTACTTC	CASSDSGTGGHEQYF
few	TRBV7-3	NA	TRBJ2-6	TGTGCCAGCAGCCCTGAAGGGGGTCGGCGGTCTGGGGCCAACGTCCTGACTTTC	CASSPEGGRRSGANVLTF
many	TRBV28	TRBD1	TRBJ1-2	TGTGCCAGCAGCCGTGGTGGGACAGCGAATAACTATGGCTACACCTTC	CASSRGGTANNYGYTF
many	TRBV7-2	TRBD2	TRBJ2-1	TGTGCCAGCAGCTTAGTAGGACTAGCGGGTTACAATGAGCAGTTCTTC	CASSLVGLAGYNEQFF
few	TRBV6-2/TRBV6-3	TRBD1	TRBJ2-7	TGTGCCAGCAGGCTCCGACAGGGTGGTTTCTACGAGCAGTACTTC	CASRLRQGGFYEQYF
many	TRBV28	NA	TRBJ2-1	TGTGCCAGCAGCCTTGGACTGGAACATTACAATGAGCAGTTCTTC	CASSLGLEHYNEQFF
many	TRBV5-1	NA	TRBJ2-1	TGCGCCAGCAGCCCCCGGGGGCATGAGCAGTTCTTC	CASSPRGHEQFF
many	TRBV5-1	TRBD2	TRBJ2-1	TGCGCCAGCAGCTCCTGGACAGCGACTAGCGTCAATGAGCAGTTCTTC	CASSSWTATSVNEQFF
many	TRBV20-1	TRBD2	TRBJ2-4	TGCAGTGCTAGACATCCTCGAGCGGGGCTAGCCAAAAACATTCAGTACTTC	CSARHPRAGLAKNIQYF
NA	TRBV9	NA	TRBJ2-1	TGTGCCAGCATTCCCCGGACGGGGTTGAGCGCGCCCAAATGGCCCCGGTCTACCGATGAGCAGTTCTTC	CASIPRTGLSAPKWPRSTDEQFF
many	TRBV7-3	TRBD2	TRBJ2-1	TGTGCCAGCAGCTTAACGAGGGGGACTAGCGGTAATGAGCAGTTCTTC	CASSLTRGTSGNEQFF
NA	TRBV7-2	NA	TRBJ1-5	TGTGCCAGCAGCTTCCGGGGGAAGGATCAGCCCCAGCATTTT	CASSFRGKDQPQHF
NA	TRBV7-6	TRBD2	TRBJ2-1	TGTGCCAGCAGCCTGGGACTAGCTTTGTTCAATGAGCAGTTCTTC	CASSLGLALFNEQFF
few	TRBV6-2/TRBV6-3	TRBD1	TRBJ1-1	TGTGCCAGCAGTTACCCCCTCGACAGGGGGCACACTGAAGCTTTCTTT	CASSYPLDRGHTEAFF
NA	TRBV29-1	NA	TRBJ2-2	TGCAGCGTTGAGTCCGGGGAGCTGTTTTTT	CSVESGELFF
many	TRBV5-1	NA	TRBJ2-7	TGCGCCAGCAGGCAGATAGCGGCCTCCTACGAGCAGTACTTC	CASRQIAASYEQYF
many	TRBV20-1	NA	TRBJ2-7	TGCAGTGCTAGAGATCGAGATGTCTCCTACGAGCAGTACTTC	CSARDRDVSYEQYF
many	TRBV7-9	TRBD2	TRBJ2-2	TGTGCCAGCAGCCGGGGGGACACCGGGGAGCTGTTTTTT	CASSRGDTGELFF
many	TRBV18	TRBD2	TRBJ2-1	TGTGCCAGCTCACGGACTAGCGGGAGGGCCGGTGAGCAGTTCTTC	CASSRTSGRAGEQFF
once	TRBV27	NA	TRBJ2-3	TGTGCCAGCAGTTCCTCCGGGACACGGACGAGCACAGATACGCAGTATTTT	CASSSSGTRTSTDTQYF
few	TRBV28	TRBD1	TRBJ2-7	TGTGCCAGCGGTCGGGGACAGGGGGCGACCTACGAGCAGTACTTC	CASGRGQGATYEQYF
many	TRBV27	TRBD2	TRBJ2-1	TGTGCCAGCAGAGGCGGGGGTACGGATGAGCAGTTCTTC	CASRGGGTDEQFF
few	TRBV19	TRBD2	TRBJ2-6	TGTGCCAGTAGTGGTGGCGGGAGCTCTGGGGCCAACGTCCTGACTTTC	CASSGGGSSGANVLTF
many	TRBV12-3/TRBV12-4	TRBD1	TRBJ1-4	TGTGCCAGCAGTCTCAGGGGGCGAGTGGGGGGCGGGGAGCCTAATGAAAAACTGTTTTTT	CASSLRGRVGGGEPNEKLFF
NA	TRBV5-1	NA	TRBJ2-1	NA	CASSFYICSAPTNNEQFF
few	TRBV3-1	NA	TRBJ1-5	TGTGCCAGCAGCCAAGATCGGACCCCGGGAGGCAATCAGCCCCAGCATTTT	CASSQDRTPGGNQPQHF
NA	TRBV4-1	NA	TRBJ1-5	TGCGCCAGCAGCCAACTAGGGGAGCCCCAGCATTTT	CASSQLGEPQHF
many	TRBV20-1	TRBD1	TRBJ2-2	TGCAGTGCTGACAGGGGGAACACCGGGGAGCTGTTTTTT	CSADRGNTGELFF
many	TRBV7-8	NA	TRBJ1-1	TGTGCCAGCAGCCCGCGGCGGGGCAGGCTGAACACTGAAGCTTTCTTT	CASSPRRGRLNTEAFF
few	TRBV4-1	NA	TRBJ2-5	TGCGCCAGCAGCCAACCGGGACAACCATTCCAAGAGACCCAGTACTTC	CASSQPGQPFQETQYF
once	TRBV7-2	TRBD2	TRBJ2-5	TGTGCCAGCAGCTTACTAGCGGGATCCGGGACCCAGTACTTC	CASSLLAGSGTQYF
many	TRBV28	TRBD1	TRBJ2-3	TGTGCCAGCACAGACAGGGGGCCCCCGGATACGCAGTATTTT	CASTDRGPPDTQYF
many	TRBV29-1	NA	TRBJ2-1	TGCAGCGCTGTAAGGACCCTTACTCAGAGGCCCTACAATGAGCAGTTCTTC	CSAVRTLTQRPYNEQFF
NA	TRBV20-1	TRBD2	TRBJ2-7	TGCAGTGCTAGGACTAGCGGGAGGGCACTATACGAGCAGTACTTC	CSARTSGRALYEQYF
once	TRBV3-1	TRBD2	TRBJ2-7	TGTGCCAGCAGCCTAGGGACTAGCGGCTGCGAGCAGTACTTC	CASSLGTSGCEQYF
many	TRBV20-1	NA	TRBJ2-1	TGCAGTGCTAGTGGGGGCCGCTCCTACAATGAGCAGTTCTTC	CSASGGRSYNEQFF
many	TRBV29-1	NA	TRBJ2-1	TGCAGCGTTGACGAAGGTTCGAAGGAGCAGTTCTTC	CSVDEGSKEQFF
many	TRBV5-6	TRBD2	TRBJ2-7	TGTGCCAGCAGCCCGGGACTAGCGGGAGGGCCGGGCGAGCAGTACTTC	CASSPGLAGGPGEQYF